This is a list of T cell receptor beta chains from one sample in a study of T cells in Graves' hyperthyroidism and ophthalmopathy. TCRdb fed the multiplex PCR reads into MiXCR, producing one record per CDR3 protein. Among hundreds of thousands of distinct CDR3 sequences listed, roughly 14% were seen once. What was sequenced was blood. The receptor source for this set is a woman aged 40 to 50 with Graves' ophthalmopathy. The CDR3 runs from the conserved cysteine through the conserved F or W. The order of the fields is D gene, J gene, clone size, V gene, CDR3 DNA, CDR3 protein. D genes are given only for firm matches. Size tells how often a clone was seen (once, few, many) or the class of an expanded clone, and some rows leave it out.

-	TRBJ1-1	-	TRBV6-1	TGTGCCAGCAGCAGGACACCCGGTGAAGCTTTCTTT	CASSRTPGEAFF
TRBD1	TRBJ2-7	many	TRBV27	TGTGCCAGCAGACGGGACAGGGACTCCTCCTACGAGCAGTACTTC	CASRRDRDSSYEQYF
-	TRBJ2-5	-	TRBV3-1	TGTGCCAGCAGCCAAGTGCCAGATCTACAAGAGACCCAGTACTTC	CASSQVPDLQETQYF
TRBD2	TRBJ2-5	few	TRBV30	TGTGCCTGGACTGTAGGGGCGGGAGGAGAGACCCAGTACTTC	CAWTVGAGGETQYF
-	TRBJ2-7	many	TRBV6-5	TGTGCCAGCAGCTACCTCGACGGTTACGAGCAGTACTTC	CASSYLDGYEQYF
-	TRBJ1-1	many	TRBV24-1	TGTGCCACCAGTGGCTCGGACGGGAACACTGAAGCTTTCTTT	CATSGSDGNTEAFF
-	TRBJ1-2	many	TRBV25-1	TGTGCCAGCAGTGAAGGAATGTGGGGGGACGGCTACACCTTC	CASSEGMWGDGYTF
-	TRBJ2-7	many	TRBV7-2	TGTGCCAGCAGCTTATCGGTTGCGGGACAGTACTCCTACGAGCAGTACTTC	CASSLSVAGQYSYEQYF
-	TRBJ1-2	many	TRBV30	TGTGCCTGGAGTACATCGAATAACTATGGCTACACCTTC	CAWSTSNNYGYTF
-	TRBJ2-4	-	TRBV4-2	TGTGCCAGCAGCCAAGATATTGGGGGGCTGACAAACATTCAGTACTTC	CASSQDIGGLTNIQYF
TRBD1	TRBJ1-2	many	TRBV29-1	TGCAGCGCCTGGGACAGCGGCTATGGCTACACCTTC	CSAWDSGYGYTF
TRBD2	TRBJ2-5	-	TRBV18	TGTGCCAGCTCACCTTTCCAACTAGCGGGAGTTGAGACCCAGTACTTC	CASSPFQLAGVETQYF
-	TRBJ2-7	many	TRBV5-1	TGCGCCAGCAGCAGCCGGGTCGTGGGGTCCGAGCAGTACTTC	CASSSRVVGSEQYF
TRBD1	TRBJ2-7	many	TRBV12-3/TRBV12-4	TGTGCCAGCAGTCCCTCCCCGGGACAGGGGGCCTACGAGCAGTACTTC	CASSPSPGQGAYEQYF
-	TRBJ1-1	many	TRBV30	TGTGCCTGGAGTGTTCAGAGTGAAGCTTTCTTT	CAWSVQSEAFF
TRBD1	TRBJ1-5	-	TRBV11-1	TGTGCCAGCAGCTTCGGGGACAGGGGGCAGGGGAATCAGCCCCAGCATTTT	CASSFGDRGQGNQPQHF
TRBD2	TRBJ2-5	many	TRBV7-9	TGTGCCAGCAGCCGGGGGGGCACCCAAGAGACCCAGTACTTC	CASSRGGTQETQYF
-	TRBJ2-7	many	TRBV7-2	TGTGCCAGCAGCTTAGAGAGCGGTGTCTACGAGCAGTACTTC	CASSLESGVYEQYF
-	TRBJ1-1	many	TRBV11-3	TGTGCCAGCAGCTTCGAACCGACAGAAAATGAAGCTTTCTTT	CASSFEPTENEAFF
-	TRBJ2-7	many	TRBV11-3	TGTGCCAGCAGCGTCCGGGACGGAACCTACGAGCAGTACTTC	CASSVRDGTYEQYF
-	TRBJ1-1	many	TRBV12-3/TRBV12-4	TGTGCCAGCAGTTTATCCCCCCGGACCCCAACGGCAGCTTTCTTT	CASSLSPRTPTAAFF
-	TRBJ1-1	few	TRBV9	TGTGCCAGCAGCCCAGTGACAAACACTGAAGCTTTCTTT	CASSPVTNTEAFF
TRBD2	TRBJ2-7	many	TRBV12-3/TRBV12-4	TGTGCCAGCAGTCCCGTAGCGGGGGATTACGAGCAGTACTTC	CASSPVAGDYEQYF
-	TRBJ1-2	-	TRBV20-1	TGCAGTGCTAGAGATTCGGGCGGAGGGTTCTTCTATGGCTACACCTTC	CSARDSGGGFFYGYTF
-	TRBJ2-7	-	TRBV11-2	TGTGCCAGCAGCTTAGATAGGAGGGAAGCCTACGAGCAGTACTTC	CASSLDRREAYEQYF
-	TRBJ2-2	-	TRBV5-1	TGCGCCAGCAGACTTGTAGGGGCAGGTACCGGGGAGCTGTTTTTT	CASRLVGAGTGELFF
TRBD1	TRBJ1-5	once	TRBV6-5	TGTGCCAGCAGTTACTCGAGACAGGGTAGCAATCAGCCCCAGCATTTT	CASSYSRQGSNQPQHF
TRBD2	TRBJ2-2	-	TRBV6-2/TRBV6-3	TGTGCCAGCAACCCGAGGCGGGGGATGAACACCGGGGAGCTGTTTTTT	CASNPRRGMNTGELFF
-	TRBJ1-2	-	TRBV11-2	TGTGCCAGCAGCTCTTTCGCAGACCGGGATGGCTACACCTTC	CASSSFADRDGYTF
TRBD2	TRBJ2-7	many	TRBV7-2	TGTGCCAGCAGCTTACGGGTGGGGCTAGCGGGTGCCTCGTCCTACGAGCAGTACTTC	CASSLRVGLAGASSYEQYF
-	TRBJ1-6	many	TRBV12-3/TRBV12-4	TGTGCCAGCAGGTTTGGGTTCTCACCCCTCCACTTT	CASRFGFSPLHF
-	TRBJ2-5	once	TRBV7-3	TGTGCCAGCAGCTCGCCAGCCGGGTCCCCCAGCGCGTCAGAGACCCAGTACTTC	CASSSPAGSPSASETQYF
TRBD1	TRBJ2-5	many	TRBV24-1	TGTGCCACCAGTGAGCAAACGGGACAGAAGCAAGAGACCCAGTACTTC	CATSEQTGQKQETQYF
TRBD1	TRBJ1-1	many	TRBV6-5	TGTGCCAGCAGTTACTCCTACACTCGGGACAGTGAAGCTTTCTTT	CASSYSYTRDSEAFF
-	TRBJ1-2	many	TRBV6-1	TGTGCCAGCAGTGAAGCGCAGGGGAATGGCTACACCTTC	CASSEAQGNGYTF
TRBD1	TRBJ2-5	many	TRBV11-3	TGTGCCAGCAGCCCCTGGACAGGGTCCCAAGAGACCCAGTACTTC	CASSPWTGSQETQYF
-	TRBJ2-5	many	TRBV11-2	TGTGCCAGCAGCTTAGGACGGCTCCAGTACTTC	CASSLGRLQYF
-	TRBJ2-2	-	TRBV6-5	TGTGCCAGCAGTTACGTCTCACCCACCACCGGGGAGCTGTTTTTT	CASSYVSPTTGELFF
TRBD2	TRBJ2-7	few	TRBV4-3	TGCGCCAGCAGCCAACGGGAGGACTACGAGCAGTACTTC	CASSQREDYEQYF
TRBD2	TRBJ2-5	-	TRBV2	TGTGCCAGCAGGCCGCGTAGCGGGGAAGAGACCCAGTACTTC	CASRPRSGEETQYF
-	TRBJ2-5	many	TRBV5-6	TGTGCCAGCAGCTTGGCCTTCTTCCCGGCCAAGACCCAGTACTTC	CASSLAFFPAKTQYF
-	TRBJ2-7	many	TRBV7-9	TGTGCCAGCAGCTTAGTGGAGGGTCGGTACGAGCAGTACTTC	CASSLVEGRYEQYF
TRBD2	TRBJ2-7	many	TRBV20-1	TGCAGTGCTAGAGATCGCGGAGCGGGGAGTTACGAGCAGTACTTC	CSARDRGAGSYEQYF
-	TRBJ2-4	few	TRBV27	TGTGCCAGCAGTTCCCGAAACATTCAGTACTTC	CASSSRNIQYF
TRBD1	TRBJ2-5	many	TRBV20-1	TGCAGTGCGCGGACAGGGGTTGAGACCCAGTACTTC	CSARTGVETQYF
-	TRBJ1-1	many	TRBV30	TGTGCCTGGAGTGTGCAGAGCTCAAACACTGAAGCTTTCTTT	CAWSVQSSNTEAFF
-	TRBJ2-3	-	TRBV18	TGTGCCAGCTCACTCATGGACAGCTTAAACACAGATACGCAGTATTTT	CASSLMDSLNTDTQYF
-	TRBJ1-2	many	TRBV15	TGTGCCACCAGCAGAGATCGCGGGTTTCAAGGCTACACCTTC	CATSRDRGFQGYTF
-	TRBJ2-6	-	TRBV5-1	TGCGCCAGCAGCTTGACTGGCGGGCCCAGCTCTGGGGCCAACGTCCTGACTTTC	CASSLTGGPSSGANVLTF
-	TRBJ2-5	many	TRBV6-5	TGTGCCAGCAGTTACGGGAAGGGGACCCAGTACTTC	CASSYGKGTQYF
TRBD2	TRBJ2-7	many	TRBV19	TGTGCCAGTACCCCGACTAGCGGGAACTCCTACGAGCAGTACTTC	CASTPTSGNSYEQYF